This T cell receptor (beta chain) stems from a study of blood T cell repertoires in COVID-19. Germline V gene lookup returns CDR1 MNHEY and CDR2 SVGAGI. This CDR3 region has 12 residues. Unmatched junction bases numbered 4, after V lost 10 bases and J lost 4 bases. In the study's own analysis: Reference gene primer amplification yielded estimated nucleated cell counts. The protocol was immunoSEQ multiplex PCR, while the TCRdb copy is restricted to in-frame clones and leaves out a portion. The DNA gave D and trimming, while V, J and clone size come from that table. This table holds some 400,000 clones, about 87% found once.

This TCR was recovered from a human donor in a cohort sampled during active COVID-19. Sequencing was done on a sample of peripheral blood. This chain links TRBV6-5 with TRBJ2-7, with 10 positions matching TRBD2. CDR3 region: CATLAGGYEQYF. As DNA, the CDR3 is TGTGCCACTTTAGCGGGAGGTTACGAGCAGTACTTC.